This record covers a single T cell receptor (beta chain). Its antigen is currently unknown. The sample comes from a study of long-term antiretroviral therapy in people with HIV. Prior to DNA extraction, the samples held 1-10 million cryopreserved PBMC. Findings and caveats of the study: The study collected no data on ART adherence, viral resistance or therapy changes.

Sequencing used immunoSEQ v3.0 at survey level. Only in-frame clones appear in the TCRdb table, and some are missing; sequencing was by immunoSEQ multiplex PCR. The table lists 26,000 or so clones, roughly nine tenths of them singletons, with roughly 4% in the top ten. The clonotype was recovered from a woman in her thirties with HIV. The sample in question was unsorted PBMCs, obtained 1.9 years after starting antiretroviral therapy.

CDR3 in DNA: TGTGCCAGCAGTGAGAGACCCGGGCCCCCGGTCAATGAGCAGTTCTTC. The encoded protein is CASSERPGPPVNEQFF. The chain employs TRBV6-1 and TRBJ2-1; D is undetermined. This CDR3 has 16 residues. Germline V lookup: CDR1 MNHNS, CDR2 SASEGT. V lost 3 bases, J lost 6 bases, and 18 bases lay in between.